These T cell receptor beta chains were read from a single sample in a study of blood T cell repertoires in COVID-19. The assay was immunoSEQ multiplex PCR, and TCRdb's table has in-frame clones only and misses some. The table lists approximately 59,000 clones, approximately 80% of them singletons, with about 4% in the top ten. The source material was peripheral blood. These TCRs come from a woman over 75 with acute or convalescent COVID-19. Both conserved end residues are part of each CDR3. Each record gives: clone size, V gene, D gene, J gene, CDR3 DNA, CDR3 protein. A D gene is named only where the DNA matches it firmly. The size of a clone is reported for some rows only, either as once, few or many, or as a class for expanded clones.

.	TRBV12-3/TRBV12-4	.	TRBJ1-6	TGTGCCAGCAGTTTGGTCAGTTATTCACCCCTCCACTTT	CASSLVSYSPLHF
once	TRBV5-1	TRBD1	TRBJ1-1	TGCGCCAGCAGCTTTCACAGGGGCTTGAACACTGAAGCTTTCTTT	CASSFHRGLNTEAFF
.	TRBV5-1	TRBD1	TRBJ1-4	TGCGCCAGCAGCATTGACAGGGCTCAAAAACTGTTTTTT	CASSIDRAQKLFF
few	TRBV5-1	.	TRBJ1-2	TGCGCCAGCAGCTTGGAAATCAGGAATTTGGGCGACTATGGCTACACCTTC	CASSLEIRNLGDYGYTF
once	TRBV3-1/TRBV3-2	.	TRBJ2-1	TGTGCCAGCAGCCAAGGGGCCGGTGAGCAGTTCTTC	CASSQGAGEQFF
.	TRBV15	TRBD1	TRBJ1-2	TGTGCCACCAGCTCATCGGGACAGGGAGGCTATGGCTACACCTTC	CATSSSGQGGYGYTF
.	TRBV10-1	TRBD2	TRBJ2-3	TGCGCCAGCAGTACCGGGACTAGCGGCACAGATACGCAGTATTTT	CASSTGTSGTDTQYF
.	TRBV7-9	TRBD1	TRBJ2-5	TGTGCCAGCAGCAACGGGGACAGGGGGCCGGAGACCCAGTACTTC	CASSNGDRGPETQYF
.	TRBV19	.	TRBJ2-1	TGTGCCTCTCTCGGGGGATACATCAATGAGCAGTTCTTC	CASLGGYINEQFF
.	TRBV7-9	TRBD2	TRBJ2-2	TGTGCCAGCAGCTTCCTAGCGGGAAACACCGGGGAGCTGTTTTTT	CASSFLAGNTGELFF
.	TRBV7-3	TRBD2	TRBJ2-1	TGTGCCAGCAGCCCTCTAGTCGGGAGGGCCCCCAATGAGCAGTTCTTC	CASSPLVGRAPNEQFF
.	TRBV19	TRBD2	TRBJ2-2	TGTGCCAGTAGTTCCGGACTAGCGGGAGTTATCGGGGAGCTGTTTTTT	CASSSGLAGVIGELFF
.	TRBV5-8	.	TRBJ1-5	TGTGCCAGCAGCCCGAGGACACAGGGCAGCAATCAGCCCCAGCATTTT	CASSPRTQGSNQPQHF
.	TRBV28	TRBD1	TRBJ1-2	TGTGCCACTTTGACAGGGATAGATGGCTACACCTTC	CATLTGIDGYTF
.	TRBV4-2	.	TRBJ1-2	TGTGCCAGCAGCCAAGAGACGGTCCGGGGGGATGGCTACACCTTC	CASSQETVRGDGYTF
.	TRBV5-1	TRBD2	TRBJ2-7	TGCGCCAGCAGCTTCACTAGCGGAGACTACGAGCAGTACTTC	CASSFTSGDYEQYF
.	TRBV5-1	TRBD1	TRBJ1-2	TGCGCCAGCAGCTTAGACAGGGCCTACTATGGCTACACCTTC	CASSLDRAYYGYTF
once	TRBV28	TRBD1	TRBJ2-7	TGTGCCAGCACCTCGACAGGGATCATTTCCTACGAGCAGTACTTC	CASTSTGIISYEQYF
.	TRBV13	TRBD2	TRBJ2-1	TGTGCCAGCAGCTTAGGGCGGGGGAGTGTCTATGAGCAGTTCTTC	CASSLGRGSVYEQFF
.	TRBV27	.	TRBJ1-2	TGTGCCAGCAGAGCTTCCGGGACAAACTATGGCTACACCTTC	CASRASGTNYGYTF
.	TRBV10-2	TRBD2	TRBJ2-3	TGCGCCAGCCTCGGACTAGCGCCGATCACAGATACGCAGTATTTT	CASLGLAPITDTQYF
.	TRBV28	.	TRBJ2-1	TGTGCCAGCAGTTGGGGACTGCACAATGAGCAGTTCTTC	CASSWGLHNEQFF
.	TRBV2	TRBD1	TRBJ2-7	TGTGCCAGCAGGAAAGGACAGGGCTCCTACGAGCAGTACTTC	CASRKGQGSYEQYF
.	TRBV30	TRBD1	TRBJ1-5	TGTGCCTGGAGGGGGGACAGGGGGAATCAGCCCCAGCATTTT	CAWRGDRGNQPQHF
once	TRBV11-3	TRBD1	TRBJ2-3	TGTGCCAGCAGCTTAGGACAGGGAGGCACAGATACGCAGTATTTT	CASSLGQGGTDTQYF
.	TRBV5-4	.	TRBJ2-5	TGTGCCAGCAGCTTGTGGGCAGGAGAGACCCAGTACTTC	CASSLWAGETQYF
.	TRBV30	.	TRBJ1-5	TGTGCCTGTGGTCAGAACAATCAGCCCCAGCATTTT	CACGQNNQPQHF
.	TRBV6-5	TRBD1	TRBJ1-1	TGTGCCAGCAAAGGACAGGGGGCGATCGTTGAAGCTTTCTTT	CASKGQGAIVEAFF
.	TRBV11-2	.	TRBJ2-7	TGTGCCAGCAGCTTAGGTTTACAAACCTACGAGCAGTACTTC	CASSLGLQTYEQYF